The rows below give T cell receptor beta chains drawn from one sample of a study of blood T cell repertoires in COVID-19. Sequencing used immunoSEQ multiplex PCR; TCRdb keeps in-frame clones, though not all of them. Among fewer than 200,000 clones listed, approximately 80% were seen once. Sample: peripheral blood. Receptors were obtained from a woman aged 50 to 65 with active or convalescent COVID-19. Both conserved end residues are part of each CDR3. The D gene is left open where the match is weak. Only part of the rows carry a size: once, few, many, or a class if the clone is expanded.

size,V,D,J,length,DNA,CDR3
NA,TRBV28,NA,TRBJ1-5,17,TGTGCCAGCAGTTTACCCCGCGGTTCGTATAGCAATCAGCCCCAGCATTTT,CASSLPRGSYSNQPQHF
NA,TRBV29-1,NA,TRBJ1-1,13,TGCAGCGTTGTACAGGCCGAGAACACTGAAGCTTTCTTT,CSVVQAENTEAFF
NA,TRBV6-5,TRBD2,TRBJ2-1,15,TGTGCCAGCAGTCCCGGGACTAGCGTTAACAATGAGCAGTTCTTC,CASSPGTSVNNEQFF
NA,TRBV5-5,NA,TRBJ2-5,13,TGTGCCAGCAGCTTGGGGGGAGAGGAGACCCAGTACTTC,CASSLGGEETQYF
NA,TRBV29-1,TRBD1,TRBJ2-2,13,TGCAGCGTTTCCCGACAGGGGACCGGGGAGCTGTTTTTT,CSVSRQGTGELFF
NA,TRBV7-6,TRBD2,TRBJ2-7,15,TGTGCCAGCAGCTTAGCCGGGACTAGCGGGACGATGCAGTACTTC,CASSLAGTSGTMQYF
NA,TRBV6-5,NA,TRBJ1-1,13,TGTGCCAGCACCCCGAGAAGGAACACTGAAGCTTTCTTT,CASTPRRNTEAFF
NA,TRBV2,TRBD1,TRBJ1-5,14,TGTGCCAGCAGTGCACAGGGGGGGAATCAGCCCCAGCATTTT,CASSAQGGNQPQHF
NA,TRBV28,TRBD2,TRBJ2-2,13,TGTGCCCATAGCGGGACGAACACCGGGGAGCTGTTTTTT,CAHSGTNTGELFF
NA,TRBV5-1,NA,TRBJ1-4,18,TGCGCCAGCAGCTTGGAATCGCCCAGGGCCGGCGAGAATGAAAAACTGTTTTTT,CASSLESPRAGENEKLFF
NA,TRBV30,TRBD1,TRBJ1-2,12,TGTGCCGGGTCACAGGGGGCTGGGGGCTACACCTTC,CAGSQGAGGYTF
NA,TRBV7-9,NA,TRBJ1-1,15,TGTGCCAGCAGCTTATTAACAGGAGTGAACACTGAAGCTTTCTTT,CASSLLTGVNTEAFF
NA,TRBV5-1,TRBD1,TRBJ2-5,13,TGCGCCAGCAGCCCGGGACAGCTGGAGACCCAGTACTTC,CASSPGQLETQYF
NA,TRBV30,NA,TRBJ1-3,13,TGTGCCTGGGAAACAAGCTCTGGAAACACCATATATTTT,CAWETSSGNTIYF
NA,TRBV7-2,TRBD1,TRBJ1-2,13,TGTGCCAGCAGCTCCGGACAGGGCTATGGCTACACCTTC,CASSSGQGYGYTF
NA,TRBV29-1,TRBD2,TRBJ2-1,14,TGCAGCGTCCTAGCGGGGACTCTCTACAATGAGCAGTTCTTC,CSVLAGTLYNEQFF
NA,TRBV2,TRBD1,TRBJ1-3,17,TGTGCCAGCACCCTACTCGGCCAGGGGGTATCGGGAAACACCATATATTTT,CASTLLGQGVSGNTIYF
few,TRBV6-5,NA,TRBJ1-5,13,TGTGCCCCCGAGGTCTACAGCAATCAGCCCCAGCATTTT,CAPEVYSNQPQHF
NA,TRBV28,NA,TRBJ1-5,12,TGTGCCAGCGGCCCTAGCAATCAGCCCCAGCATTTT,CASGPSNQPQHF
NA,TRBV7-6,NA,TRBJ2-2,18,TGTGCCAGCAGCCCCGAGACTAGGACTCCTTCGAACACCGGGGAGCTGTTTTTT,CASSPETRTPSNTGELFF
NA,TRBV2,TRBD1,TRBJ2-1,15,TGTGCCAGCAGTGATTGGGACAGGGGGCGGAATGAGCAGTTCTTC,CASSDWDRGRNEQFF
NA,TRBV19,TRBD1,TRBJ1-1,15,TGTGCCAGTAGTGGACCCGGACAGGGGTCCGCTGAAGCTTTCTTT,CASSGPGQGSAEAFF
NA,TRBV15,NA,TRBJ1-1,15,TGTGCCACCCGCCGGGACATTAACATGAACACTGAAGCTTTCTTT,CATRRDINMNTEAFF
few,TRBV10-3,TRBD2,TRBJ2-3,16,TGTGCCATCAGTGGGGGACTAGCGGGAGGCACAGATACGCAGTATTTT,CAISGGLAGGTDTQYF